The source of this TCR beta chain is a study of T cells after yellow fever vaccination. Notes on this clonotype: This could be a read error, since a much larger clone is one nucleotide away.

They built TCR cDNA with 5'RACE template switching, a step that put in a universal primer site and UMIs. TCRdb called the 5' RACE reads again in MiXCR, with one record for every CDR3 protein. The sample consists of 230,000 or so distinct CDR3 sequences, about 7% of them appearing once. The CDR3 sequence is 16 residues long. Germline-derived CDR1 and CDR2 are MNHEY and SVGAGI. Trimming cost V 2 bases and J 7 bases, with 21 bases left between them. The receptor's source is a man in his thirties or forties who received the YFV17D yellow fever vaccine. This specimen consisted of CD4+ T cells sorted from PBMCs, obtained on the day of the yellow fever booster vaccination. The chain links TRBV6-5 to TRBJ2-7; tentative D call: TRBD2 (5 bases). CDR3 DNA: TGTGCCAGCAGTTACGGGCTGGTAGCGTCCAACGCTGAGCAGTACTTC. Residues: CASSYGLVASNAEQYF.